This record concerns one TCR beta chain sequence. The data stem from a study of OX40 agonist ivuxolimab in advanced cancers. Study-wide background: Ivuxolimab is a fully human IgG2 antibody that activates OX40 (CD134). Partial responses occurred in Three dose-escalation patients, one with hepatocellular carcinoma and two with cutaneous melanoma.

The assay was immunoSEQ multiplex PCR, and TCRdb's table has in-frame clones only and misses some. The sample lists about 50,000 clones, over 85% occurring once. V trimming: 8 bases; J trimming: 1 base; junction bases outside the gene matches: 9. Per germline, CDR1 SNHLY and CDR2 FYNNEI. The CDR3 is made up of 15 amino acids. The sample in question was CD4+ or CD8+ T cells sorted from blood, obtained in a trial of the OX40 agonist ivuxolimab. The rearrangement links TRBV2 to TRBJ2-3; 7 positions agree with TRBD1. The sequence was obtained from an adult with an advanced solid tumor such as melanoma, head and neck, liver or kidney cancer. CDR3: CASGQTGMGTDTQYF. For the CDR3, the DNA is TGTGCCAGCGGACAGACAGGGATGGGCACAGATACGCAGTATTTT. The full variable domain, with the rest looked up from reference TRBV2 and TRBJ2-3, is EPEVTQTPSHQVTQMGQEVILRCVPISNHLYFYWYRQILGQKVEFLVSFYNNEISEKSEIFDDQFSVERPDGSNFTLKIRSTKLEDSAMYFCASGQTGMGTDTQYFGPGTRLTVL.